This T cell receptor (beta chain) was captured in a study of T cell responses to AZD1222 COVID-19 vaccine. Overall study results and limits: There were mostly white British donors and more females than males, and clonal diversity was possibly underestimated.

Measured with immunoSEQ multiplex PCR; TCRdb has only the in-frame clones, and not every one. Seen here are 120,000 or so clones, approximately 88% observed once, and the top ten hold 1.5% to 1.9%. In the case of this clone: Its antigen is as yet unknown.

The CDR3 spans 17 residues. The V gene's germline CDR1 is MGHRA and CDR2 YSYEKL. The J segment lost 3 bases and the V segment lost 0 bases, leaving 8 bases of the junction unmatched. The clonotype originates from an adult in good health. This specimen was peripheral blood, taken on day 0 of AZD1222 vaccination. The chain couples TRBV4-1 to TRBJ2-5, with TRBD2 matching over 9 bases. CDR3 DNA sequence: TGCGCCAGCAGCCAAGAAAGAGCCTTAGCGGGAGAAGAGACCCAGTACTTC. Protein sequence: CASSQERALAGEETQYF.